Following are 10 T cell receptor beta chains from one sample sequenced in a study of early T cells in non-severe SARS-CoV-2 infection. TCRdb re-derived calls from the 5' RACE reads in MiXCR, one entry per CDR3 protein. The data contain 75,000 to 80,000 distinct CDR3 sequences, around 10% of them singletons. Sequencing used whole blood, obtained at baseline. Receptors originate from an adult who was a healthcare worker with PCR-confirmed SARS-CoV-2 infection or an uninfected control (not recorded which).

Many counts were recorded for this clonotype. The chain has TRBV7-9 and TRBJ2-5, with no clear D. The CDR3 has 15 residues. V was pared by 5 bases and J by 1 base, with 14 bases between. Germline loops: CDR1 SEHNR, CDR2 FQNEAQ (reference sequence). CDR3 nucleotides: TGTGCCAGCAGCCCCGCCCGACGCGGCCAAGAGACCCAGTACTTC. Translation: CASSPARRGQETQYF.

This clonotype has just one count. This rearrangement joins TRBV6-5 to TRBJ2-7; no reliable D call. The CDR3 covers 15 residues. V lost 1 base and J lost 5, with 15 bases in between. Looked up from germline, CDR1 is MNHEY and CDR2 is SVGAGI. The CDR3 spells CASSYFGSGSDEQYF. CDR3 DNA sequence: TGTGCCAGCAGTTACTTCGGGTCCGGGTCCGACGAGCAGTACTTC.

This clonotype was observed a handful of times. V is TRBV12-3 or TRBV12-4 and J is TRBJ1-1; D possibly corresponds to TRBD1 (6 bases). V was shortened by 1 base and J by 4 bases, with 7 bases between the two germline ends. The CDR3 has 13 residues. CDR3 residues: CASSLGGLTEAFF. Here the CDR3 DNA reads TGTGCCAGCAGTTTAGGGGGGCTCACTGAAGCTTTCTTT.

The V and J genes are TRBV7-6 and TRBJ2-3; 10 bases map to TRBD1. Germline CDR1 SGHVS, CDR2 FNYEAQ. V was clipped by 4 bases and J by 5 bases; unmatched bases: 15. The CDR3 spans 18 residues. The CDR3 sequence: CASSSRRGQGKEGDTQYF. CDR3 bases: TGTGCCAGCAGCTCAAGGCGGGGACAGGGGAAGGAAGGAGATACGCAGTATTTT.

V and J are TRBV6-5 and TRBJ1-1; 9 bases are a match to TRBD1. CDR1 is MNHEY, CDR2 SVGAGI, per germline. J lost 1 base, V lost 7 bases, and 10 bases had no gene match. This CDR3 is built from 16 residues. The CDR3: CASTTFTGQGNTEAFF. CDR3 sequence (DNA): TGTGCCAGCACCACCTTCACGGGACAGGGGAACACTGAAGCTTTCTTT.

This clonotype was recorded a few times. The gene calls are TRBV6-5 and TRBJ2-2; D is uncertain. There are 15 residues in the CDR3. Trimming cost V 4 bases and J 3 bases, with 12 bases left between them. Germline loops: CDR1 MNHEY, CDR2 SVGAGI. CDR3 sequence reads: CASSLGLGDTGELFF. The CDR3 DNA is TGTGCCAGCAGTTTAGGCTTGGGCGACACCGGGGAGCTGTTTTTT.

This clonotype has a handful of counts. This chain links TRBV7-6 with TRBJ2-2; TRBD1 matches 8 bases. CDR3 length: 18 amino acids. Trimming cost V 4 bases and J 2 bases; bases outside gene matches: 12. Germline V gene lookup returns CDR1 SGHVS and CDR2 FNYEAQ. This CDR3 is CASSSYSEQGDNTGELFF. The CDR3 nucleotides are TGTGCCAGCAGCTCGTATAGCGAACAGGGGGACAACACCGGGGAGCTGTTTTTT.

The CDR3 sequence is CSAPGREIAGSADTQYF. The CDR3 DNA sequence: TGCAGTGCTCCGGGGAGGGAAATAGCGGGGTCCGCAGATACGCAGTATTTT. This rearrangement joins TRBV20-1 to TRBJ2-3; the match to TRBD2 covers 8 bases. The CDR3 sequence is 17 residues long. Unmatched junction bases numbered 17, after V lost 5 bases and J lost 4 bases. Germline CDR1 reads DFQATT; CDR2 reads SNEGSKA (reference sequence).

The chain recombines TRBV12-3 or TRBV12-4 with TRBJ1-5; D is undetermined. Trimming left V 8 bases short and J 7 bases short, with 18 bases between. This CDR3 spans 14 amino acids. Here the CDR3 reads CASSGGSGYQPQHF. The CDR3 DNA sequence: TGTGCCAGCTCTGGAGGGTCGGGTTACCAGCCCCAGCATTTT.

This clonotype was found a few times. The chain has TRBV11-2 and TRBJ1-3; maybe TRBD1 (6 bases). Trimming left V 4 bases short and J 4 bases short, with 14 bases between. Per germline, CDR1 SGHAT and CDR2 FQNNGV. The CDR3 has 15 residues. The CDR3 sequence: CASSSVWGLGNTIYF. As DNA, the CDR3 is TGTGCCAGCAGCTCAGTCTGGGGGCTGGGAAACACCATATATTTT. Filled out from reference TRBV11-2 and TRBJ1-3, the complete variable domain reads EAGVAQSPRYKIIEKRQSVAFWCNPISGHATLYWYQQILGQGPKLLIQFQNNGVVDDSQLPKDRFSAERLKGVDSTLKIQPAKLEDSAVYLCASSSVWGLGNTIYFGEGSWLTVV.